A selection of T cell receptor beta chains follows, all from one sample in a study of technical replicates of blood from a few donors. Assay: immunoSEQ multiplex PCR; the TCRdb copy retains only in-frame clones and omits some. The data hold about 74,000 clones, with roughly 95% observed a single time. Sequenced material: T cells isolated from PBMCs. The source of these receptors is a human donor in good health. Both conserved end residues are part of each CDR3. A D gene is named only where the DNA matches it firmly. Clone size is given for some rows only: seen once, a few or many times, or a class if the clone is expanded.

CDR3 length,V gene,clone size,D gene,CDR3 protein
11,TRBV10-3,.,.,CAISGMNEQFF
18,TRBV10-3,.,TRBD1,CAIPGTGTGGSGANVLTF
15,TRBV5-1,once,.,CASSLSGAGANVLTF
14,TRBV9,.,TRBD1,CASSAGTGGVEQYF
16,TRBV6-5,.,.,CASSYPTRVGTGELFF
12,TRBV28,once,.,CASIGGYNEQFF
14,TRBV19,.,TRBD1,CASISTGGSSEQFF
12,TRBV18,.,.,CASPSGTGELFF
16,TRBV5-5,.,TRBD1,CASEDRVWNGNQPQHF
15,TRBV11-2,.,TRBD1,CASKNVRGRNTEAFF
12,TRBV7-2,.,.,CASSLIQYEQYF
14,TRBV28,once,TRBD1,CASRSQGADQPQHF
17,TRBV7-9,.,TRBD1,CASSPDLRDRRSDTQYF
11,TRBV20-1,.,.,CSASGLDEQFF
13,TRBV29-1,.,.,CSVGGSGSYEQYF
18,TRBV5-1,.,TRBD2,CASSLAKETSGRRNEQFF
15,TRBV7-3,.,.,CASSSTRSGTGELFF
13,TRBV10-3,.,.,CATRQDKNTEAFF
15,TRBV4-1,once,.,CASSQEYLDYNEQFF
15,TRBV7-8,.,.,CASSLRELLYYEQYF
12,TRBV18,.,.,CASSSSTDTQYF
14,TRBV13,.,TRBD1,CASSLAGQAYGYTF
15,TRBV18,.,TRBD1,CASSPMTGVINEQYF
14,TRBV10-3,.,.,CAISEAGLSYEQYF
17,TRBV19,.,TRBD1,CASSTRHQTGTNYGYTF
15,TRBV12-5,.,.,CASGPGWTENTEAFF
14,TRBV6-5,.,.,CASSYSRSTREQYF
14,TRBV6-5,.,.,CASSLLAAGDTQYF
14,TRBV29-1,.,TRBD2,CSLTSGGTTDTQYF
14,TRBV9,.,.,CASSVGRANTEAFF